The entry below describes one TCR beta chain. The antigen it recognizes is unknown. Per-nucleotide qualities are absent, and no much larger clonotype sits a single base away. Libraries were prepared through the immunoSEQ multiplex PCR assay. DNA from the cultured and isolated CD4+ T cells underwent TCR beta CDR3 sequencing. For the original study's pipeline: Non-productive TCR sequences were removed and reads were trimmed to the CDR3 region, keeping CDR3s of at least 7 amino acids. Antigen-specific clonotypes were identified using the MANAFEST web app by comparison of expansion in peptide wells against reference cultures. To be called positive, a clone needed expansion at FDR<0.05 compared with the reference and with all other wells, an odds ratio greater than 5, and a frequency greater than 0.1% in two replicate wells. Cross-reactive clonotypes were defined as significantly expanded in SARS-CoV-2 spike wells and in at least one common cold coronavirus spike condition. CDR3 similarity was assessed by Levenshtein distance with the stringdist R package, and unrooted trees were built with ape in R 3.6.1. Imported from immuneACCESS, the table was reduced by TCRdb to in-frame sequences with V and J called. These copies leave out some clones; in studies compared against another copy, an unresolved V gene accounts for under half, and the cause of the remainder is not known. From that table come the V and J calls and clone size; the DNA was used to work out D and trimming. Recorded for this sample are tens of thousands of clones; 60% to 80% of them occurred a single time. The ten largest account for approximately 3% of the sample.

To identify antigen-specific CD4+ T cell clonotypes by their expansion, the ViraFEST assay first stimulated PBMC with viral peptide pools and then applied TCR sequencing. After 10 to 11 days of culture, CD4+ T cells were isolated with the EasySep CD4+ T cell isolation kit. Healthy vaccine recipients had no prior SARS-CoV-2 infection, confirmed by negative nucleocapsid antibodies before and after vaccination. Two million PBMC per well were cultured in IMDM with roughly 5% human AB serum, 8 to 10 IU/ml IL-2 and gentamicin, plus 10 ug/ml peptides. Half of the culture medium was replaced with fresh IL-2-containing medium on days 3 and 7. Each peptide stimulation condition was cultured in triplicate wells unless otherwise noted. Using Ficoll-Paque Plus gradient centrifugation, PBMC were separated from whole blood and then either used fresh or cryopreserved at -140C. The overlapping peptide pools covered the spike proteins of SARS-CoV-2 and of the common cold coronaviruses HCoV-NL63, HCoV-OC43 and HCoV-229E. The QIAamp micro DNA kit was used to extract genomic DNA from the cultured CD4+ T cells.

This entry is derived from a study of vaccination effects on CD4 cells after COVID-19 (dated by TCRdb to the early 2020s). About the full investigation: Each participant got two doses of an mRNA SARS-CoV-2 vaccine, either BNT162b2 or mRNA-1273. In both COVID-19 convalescent patients and infection-naive vaccine recipients, the study compared SARS-CoV-2 spike-specific CD4+ TCR repertoires from before mRNA vaccination with those from after it. Altogether, around 9 COVID-19 convalescent patients and a handful of SARS-CoV-2-naive healthy vaccine recipients made up the full study. Cultures from other donors in the study were sequenced with the Oncomine TCR Beta short-read assay on an Illumina iSeq 100. General conclusions and limits of the study: At late post-vaccination timepoints, both infection-induced and vaccine-induced clones showed marked clonal contraction, consistent with waning T cell responses. In healthy vaccine recipients, vaccine-induced clones were almost all SARS-CoV-2 mono-reactive, with only 1 of 255 cross-reactive with common cold coronaviruses. Limitations of the study were the small number of convalescent patients and the absence of early post-infection timepoints.

This TCR came from a human donor who received a COVID-19 vaccine. This material consisted of CD4+ T cells from PBMCs cultured with HCoV-NL63 spike peptides, taken before COVID-19 vaccination. Explained via the paper, the cell subset or site label denotes: HCoV-NL63 spike overlapping peptide pool stimulation.

Read as DNA, the sequence is TGTGCAAGTCGCTTAGGGACTCCCCCAGATGGGGGAGAAAAACTGTTTTTT. It translates to CASRLGTPPDGGEKLFF. The V and J genes are TRBV12-2 and TRBJ1-4. TRBV12-2 is an annotated pseudogene. The CDR3 sequence holds 17 residues, the cysteine and phenylalanine included. Only the CDR3 part of the read is kept: 51 bases, read in frame from the first base.